A selection of T cell receptor beta chains follows, all from one sample in a study of blood T cell repertoires in COVID-19. Sequenced by immunoSEQ multiplex PCR; TCRdb stores in-frame clones only, minus some. Counted here are about 75,000 clones, 75% to 85% occurring once; the ten biggest clones make up roughly 5%. Sequencing input: peripheral blood. These receptors originate from a woman of 80 years or more with active or convalescent COVID-19. Each CDR3 is given with its conserved first and last residue.

TRBJ2-3 TRBV2 CASSGAGGRYF
TRBJ2-3 TRBV18 CASSPGTSTDAQYF
TRBJ2-7 TRBV18 CASSPLIGEGSYEQYF
TRBJ2-1 TRBV11-3 CASSLDLRGYEQFF
TRBJ1-1 TRBV28 CASSPPGQGLAEAFF
TRBJ1-5 TRBV19 CASSNPGPRGGQPQHF
TRBJ1-2 TRBV29-1 CSVAITDSNPYGYTF
TRBJ1-2 TRBV10-1 CASSETDGGYGYTF
TRBJ1-2 TRBV10-2 CASSPTGFYGYTF
TRBJ2-7 TRBV5-4 CASKEGGGRNEQYF
TRBJ2-5 TRBV7-3 CASSSGQGETQYF
TRBJ2-7 TRBV27 CASILRDRKNYEQYF
TRBJ2-3 TRBV6-2/TRBV6-3 CASSYSGTSGTRRDTQYF
TRBJ2-7 TRBV5-1 CASSLAPGQGYEQYF
TRBJ2-7 TRBV29-1 CSVLGVGYEQYF
TRBJ1-1 TRBV11-2 CASSSWGGLTEAFF
TRBJ2-2 TRBV7-2 CASSKTGVNTGELFF